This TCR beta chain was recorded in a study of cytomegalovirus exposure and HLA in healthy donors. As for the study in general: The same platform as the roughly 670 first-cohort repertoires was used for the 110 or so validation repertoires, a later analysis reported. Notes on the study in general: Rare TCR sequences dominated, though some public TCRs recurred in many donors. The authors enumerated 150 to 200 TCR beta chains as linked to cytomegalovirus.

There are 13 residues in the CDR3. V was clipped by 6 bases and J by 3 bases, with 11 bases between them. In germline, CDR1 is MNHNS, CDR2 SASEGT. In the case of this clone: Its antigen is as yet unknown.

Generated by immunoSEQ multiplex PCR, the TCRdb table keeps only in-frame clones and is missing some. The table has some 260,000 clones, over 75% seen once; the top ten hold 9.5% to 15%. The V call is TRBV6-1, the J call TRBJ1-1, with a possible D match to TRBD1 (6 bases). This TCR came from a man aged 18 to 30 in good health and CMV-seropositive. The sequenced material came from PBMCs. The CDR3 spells CASRVTGYTEAFF. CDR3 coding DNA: TGTGCCAGCAGGGTCACAGGGTACACTGAAGCTTTCTTT.